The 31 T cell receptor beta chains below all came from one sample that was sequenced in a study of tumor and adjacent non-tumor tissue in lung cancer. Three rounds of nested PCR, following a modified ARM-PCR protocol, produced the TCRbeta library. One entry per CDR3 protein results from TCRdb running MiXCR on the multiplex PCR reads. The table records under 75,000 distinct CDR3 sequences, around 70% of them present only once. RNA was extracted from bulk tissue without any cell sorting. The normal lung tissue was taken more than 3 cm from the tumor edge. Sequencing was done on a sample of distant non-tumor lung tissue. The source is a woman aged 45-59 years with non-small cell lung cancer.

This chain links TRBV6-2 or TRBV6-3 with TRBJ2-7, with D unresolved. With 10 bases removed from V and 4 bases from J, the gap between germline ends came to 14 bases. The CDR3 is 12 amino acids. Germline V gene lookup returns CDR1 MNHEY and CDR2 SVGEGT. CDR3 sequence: CANGRHQYEQYF. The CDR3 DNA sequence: TGTGCCAACGGTCGACACCAATACGAGCAGTACTTC.

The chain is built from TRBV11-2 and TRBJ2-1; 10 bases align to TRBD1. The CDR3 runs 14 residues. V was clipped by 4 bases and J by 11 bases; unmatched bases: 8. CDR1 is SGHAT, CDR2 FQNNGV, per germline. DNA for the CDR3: TGTGCCAGCAGCTGGAGGACAGGGGGATATAAGCAGTTCTTC. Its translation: CASSWRTGGYKQFF.

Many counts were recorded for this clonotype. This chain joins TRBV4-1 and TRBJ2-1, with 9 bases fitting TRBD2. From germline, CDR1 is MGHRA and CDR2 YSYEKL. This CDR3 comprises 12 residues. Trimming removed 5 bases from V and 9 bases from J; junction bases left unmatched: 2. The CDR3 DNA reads TGCGCCAGCAGCAATAGCGGGAGTGAGCAGTTCTTC. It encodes CASSNSGSEQFF.

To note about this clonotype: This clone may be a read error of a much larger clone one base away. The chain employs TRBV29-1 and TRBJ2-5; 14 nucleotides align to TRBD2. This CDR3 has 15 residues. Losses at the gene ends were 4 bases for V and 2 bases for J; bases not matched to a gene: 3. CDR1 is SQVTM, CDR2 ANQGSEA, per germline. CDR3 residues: CSVAGTSGSQETQYF. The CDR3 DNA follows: TGCAGCGTTGCCGGGACTAGCGGGAGTCAAGAGACCCAGTACTTC.

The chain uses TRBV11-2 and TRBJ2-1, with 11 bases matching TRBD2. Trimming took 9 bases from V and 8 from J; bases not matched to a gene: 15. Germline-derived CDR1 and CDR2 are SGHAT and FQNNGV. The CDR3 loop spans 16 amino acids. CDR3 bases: TGTGCCAGTAGACGGATGATACTAGCGGGGGACGATGAGCAGTTCTTC. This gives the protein CASRRMILAGDDEQFF.

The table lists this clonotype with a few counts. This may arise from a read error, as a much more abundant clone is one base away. CDR3 coding DNA: TGCAGTGAAGGGACAGGGTGCCAAGAGACCCAGTACTTC. Protein sequence: CSEGTGCQETQYF. The V gene is TRBV20-1, the J gene TRBJ2-5; 9 nucleotides match TRBD1. V shed 7 bases, J shed 1 base, and the junction held 4 bases outside the gene matches. Germline V gene lookup returns CDR1 DFQATT and CDR2 SNEGSKA (reference sequence). CDR3 length: 13 residues.

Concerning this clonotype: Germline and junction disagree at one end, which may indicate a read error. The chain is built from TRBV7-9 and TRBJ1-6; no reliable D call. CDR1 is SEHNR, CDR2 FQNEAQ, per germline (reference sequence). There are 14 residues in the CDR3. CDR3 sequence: CASNLNSDNSPLHF. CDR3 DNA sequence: TGTGCCAGCAACTTAAACAGTGACAATTCACCCCTCCACTTT.

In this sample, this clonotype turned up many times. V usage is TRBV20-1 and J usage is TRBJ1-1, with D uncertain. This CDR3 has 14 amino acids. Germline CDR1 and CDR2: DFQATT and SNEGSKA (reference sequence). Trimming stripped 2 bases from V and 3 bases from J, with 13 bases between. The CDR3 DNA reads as TGCAGTGCTAGACTTTTAACTAGGGACACTGAAGCTTTCTTT. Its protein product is CSARLLTRDTEAFF.

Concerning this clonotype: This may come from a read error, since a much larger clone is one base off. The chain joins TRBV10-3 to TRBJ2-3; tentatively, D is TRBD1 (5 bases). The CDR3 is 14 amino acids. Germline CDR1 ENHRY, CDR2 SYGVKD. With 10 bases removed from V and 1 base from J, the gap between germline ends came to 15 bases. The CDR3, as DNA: TGTGCCACGAACCAGACGACAGGCACAGATACGCAGTATTTT. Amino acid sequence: CATNQTTGTDTQYF.

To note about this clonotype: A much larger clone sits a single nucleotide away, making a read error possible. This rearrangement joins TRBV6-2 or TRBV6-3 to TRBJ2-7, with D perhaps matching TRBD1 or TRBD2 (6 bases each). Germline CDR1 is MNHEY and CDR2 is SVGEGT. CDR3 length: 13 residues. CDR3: CANSYGGHAEQYF. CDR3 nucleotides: TGTGCCAACAGTTACGGGGGACATGCCGAGCAGTACTTC.

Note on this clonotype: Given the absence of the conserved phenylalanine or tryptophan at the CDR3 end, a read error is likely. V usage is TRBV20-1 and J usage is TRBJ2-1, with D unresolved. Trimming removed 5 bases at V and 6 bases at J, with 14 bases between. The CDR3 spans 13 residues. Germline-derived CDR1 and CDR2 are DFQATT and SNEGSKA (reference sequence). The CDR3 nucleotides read TGCAGTGCTCCATCGTATAGTAGCAATGAGCAGTTCCTC. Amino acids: CSAPSYSSNEQFL.

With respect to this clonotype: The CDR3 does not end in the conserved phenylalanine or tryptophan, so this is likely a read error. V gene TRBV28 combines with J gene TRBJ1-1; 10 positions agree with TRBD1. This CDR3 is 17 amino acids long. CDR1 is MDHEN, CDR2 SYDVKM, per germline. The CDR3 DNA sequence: TGTGCCAGCAGTTCGGCTGACAGGGGGCCCCAGAACACTAAAGCTTTCTCT. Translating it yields CASSSADRGPQNTKAFS.

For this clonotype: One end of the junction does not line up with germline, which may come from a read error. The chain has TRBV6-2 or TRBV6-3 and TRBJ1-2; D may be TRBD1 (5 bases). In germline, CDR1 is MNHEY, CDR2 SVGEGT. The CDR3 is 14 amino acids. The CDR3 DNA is TGTGCCAGCAGTTACGCGGCAGGGAACTATGGCCACACTTTC. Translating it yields CASSYAAGNYGHTF.

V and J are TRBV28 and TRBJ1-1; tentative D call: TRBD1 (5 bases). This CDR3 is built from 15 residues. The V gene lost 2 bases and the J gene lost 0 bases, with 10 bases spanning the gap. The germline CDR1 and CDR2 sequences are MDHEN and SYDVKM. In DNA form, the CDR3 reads TGTGCCAGCAGTTTAAGGGGACGGGTGAACACTGAAGCTTTCTTT. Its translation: CASSLRGRVNTEAFF.

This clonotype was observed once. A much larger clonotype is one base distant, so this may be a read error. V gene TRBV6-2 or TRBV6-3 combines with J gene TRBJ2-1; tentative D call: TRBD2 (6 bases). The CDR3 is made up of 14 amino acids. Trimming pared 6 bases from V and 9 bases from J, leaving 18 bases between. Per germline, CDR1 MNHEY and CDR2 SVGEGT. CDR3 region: CASRRRLGSIEQFF. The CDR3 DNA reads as TGTGCCAGCAGACGCAGACTAGGAAGCATTGAGCAGTTCTTC.

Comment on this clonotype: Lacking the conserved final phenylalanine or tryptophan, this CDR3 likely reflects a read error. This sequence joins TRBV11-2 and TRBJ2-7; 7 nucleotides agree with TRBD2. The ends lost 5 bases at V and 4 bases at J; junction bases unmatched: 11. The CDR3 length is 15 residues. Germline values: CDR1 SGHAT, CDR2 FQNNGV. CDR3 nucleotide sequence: TGTGCCAGCAGCCCTTGGGCTAGCGGCTCATACGAGCAGTACTAC. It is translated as CASSPWASGSYEQYY.

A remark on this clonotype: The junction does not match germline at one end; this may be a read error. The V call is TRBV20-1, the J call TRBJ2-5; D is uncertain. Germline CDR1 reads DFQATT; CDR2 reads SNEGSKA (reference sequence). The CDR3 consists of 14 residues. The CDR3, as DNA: TGCAGCGCTAGAGAAGCGAGAGGTCAAGAGACCCAGTACTTC. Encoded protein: CSAREARGQETQYF.

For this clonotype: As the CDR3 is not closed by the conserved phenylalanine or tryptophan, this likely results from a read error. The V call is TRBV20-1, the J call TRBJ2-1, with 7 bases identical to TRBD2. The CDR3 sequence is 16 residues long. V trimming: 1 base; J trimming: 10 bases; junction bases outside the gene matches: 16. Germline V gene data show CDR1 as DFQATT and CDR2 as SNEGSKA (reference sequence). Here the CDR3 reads CSARVPRSGKIQEQFL. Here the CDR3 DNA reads TGCAGTGCTAGAGTACCCAGGAGCGGGAAAATCCAAGAGCAGTTCCTC.

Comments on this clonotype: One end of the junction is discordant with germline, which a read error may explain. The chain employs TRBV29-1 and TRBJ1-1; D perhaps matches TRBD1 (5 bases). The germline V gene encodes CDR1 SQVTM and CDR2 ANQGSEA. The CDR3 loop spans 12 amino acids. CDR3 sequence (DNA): TGCACCGTTGTAAGGGGAGGGGCTGTAGCTTTCTTT. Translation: CTVVRGGAVAFF. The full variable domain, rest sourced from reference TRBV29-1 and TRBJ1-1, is SAVISQKPSRDICQRGTSLTIQCQVDSQVTMMFWYRQQPGQSLTLIATANQGSEATYESGFVIDKFPISRPNLTFSTLTVSNMSPEDSSIYLCTVVRGGAVAFFGQGTRLTVV.

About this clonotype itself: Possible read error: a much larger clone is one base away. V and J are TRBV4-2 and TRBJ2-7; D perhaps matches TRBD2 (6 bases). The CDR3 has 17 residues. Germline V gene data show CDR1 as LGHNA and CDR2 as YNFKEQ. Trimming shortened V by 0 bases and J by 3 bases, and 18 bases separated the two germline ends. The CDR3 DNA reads TGTGCCAGCAGCCAAGATGAGGGAGGCACCTTTATCTACGAGCAGTACTTC. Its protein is CASSQDEGGTFIYEQYF.

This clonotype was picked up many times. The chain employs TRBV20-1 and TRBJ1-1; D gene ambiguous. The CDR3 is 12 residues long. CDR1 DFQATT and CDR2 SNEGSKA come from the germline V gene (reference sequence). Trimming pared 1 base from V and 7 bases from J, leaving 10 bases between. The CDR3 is CSARVTDYEAFF. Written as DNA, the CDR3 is TGCAGTGCTAGAGTGACCGACTATGAAGCTTTCTTT.

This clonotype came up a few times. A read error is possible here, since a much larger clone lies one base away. This chain's CDR3 is CACSWGQSTDTQYF. The CDR3 DNA reads TGTGCCTGCAGCTGGGGACAGAGCACAGATACGCAGTATTTT. The rearrangement uses TRBV5-5 and TRBJ2-3; 7 nucleotides match TRBD1. The CDR3 covers 14 residues. Looked up from germline, CDR1 is SGHKS and CDR2 is YYEKEE (reference sequence).

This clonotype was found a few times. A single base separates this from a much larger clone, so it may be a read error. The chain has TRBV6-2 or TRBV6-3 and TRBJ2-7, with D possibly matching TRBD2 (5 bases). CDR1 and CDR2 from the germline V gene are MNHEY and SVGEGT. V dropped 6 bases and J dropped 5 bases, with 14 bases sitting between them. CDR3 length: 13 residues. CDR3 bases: TGTGCCAGCAGCCGCGATCAGAGGGACGAGCAGTACTTC. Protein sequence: CASSRDQRDEQYF.

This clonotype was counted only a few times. The CDR3 DNA reads TGTGCCTGGACCCCAGGCACAGATACGCAGTATTTT. Amino acids: CAWTPGTDTQYF. This chain joins TRBV30 and TRBJ2-3; no firm D call. The CDR3 spans 12 residues. CDR1 is GTSNPN, CDR2 SVGIG, per germline (reference sequence). With 4 bases removed from V and 1 base from J, the gap between germline ends came to 6 bases.

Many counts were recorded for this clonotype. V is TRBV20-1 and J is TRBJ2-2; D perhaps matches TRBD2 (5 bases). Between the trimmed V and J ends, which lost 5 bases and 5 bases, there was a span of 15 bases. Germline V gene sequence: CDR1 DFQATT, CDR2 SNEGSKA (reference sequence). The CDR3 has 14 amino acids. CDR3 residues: CSAQKSGVTGELFF. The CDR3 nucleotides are TGCAGTGCTCAAAAGAGCGGAGTTACCGGGGAGCTGTTTTTT.

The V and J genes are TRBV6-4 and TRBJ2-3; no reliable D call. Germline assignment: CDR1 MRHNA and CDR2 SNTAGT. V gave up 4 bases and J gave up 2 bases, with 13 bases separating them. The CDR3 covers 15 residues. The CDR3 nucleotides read TGTGCCAGCAGTGGACACATAGGGAACACAGATACGCAGTATTTT. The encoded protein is CASSGHIGNTDTQYF.

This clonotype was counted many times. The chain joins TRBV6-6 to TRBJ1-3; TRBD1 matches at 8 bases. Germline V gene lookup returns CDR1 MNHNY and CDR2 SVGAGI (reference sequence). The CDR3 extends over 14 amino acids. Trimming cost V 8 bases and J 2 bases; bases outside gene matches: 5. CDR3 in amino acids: CASGRGLPGNTIYF. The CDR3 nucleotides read TGTGCCAGCGGCAGGGGGCTTCCTGGAAACACCATATATTTT.

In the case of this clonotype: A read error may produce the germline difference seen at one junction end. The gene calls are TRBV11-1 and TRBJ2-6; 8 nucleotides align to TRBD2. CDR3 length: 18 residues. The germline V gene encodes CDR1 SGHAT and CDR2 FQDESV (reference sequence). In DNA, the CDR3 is TGTGCCAGTAGCCCGACTGGCGGGAGGCCCACTGGGGCCAGCGTCCTGACTTTC. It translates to CASSPTGGRPTGASVLTF.

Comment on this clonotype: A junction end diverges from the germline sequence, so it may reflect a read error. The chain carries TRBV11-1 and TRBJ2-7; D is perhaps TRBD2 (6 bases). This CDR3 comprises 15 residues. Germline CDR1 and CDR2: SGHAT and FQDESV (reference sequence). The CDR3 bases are TGTGCCAGCATCTCGGCCGGGACTGTAACCTACGAGCAATACTTC. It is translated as CASISAGTVTYEQYF.

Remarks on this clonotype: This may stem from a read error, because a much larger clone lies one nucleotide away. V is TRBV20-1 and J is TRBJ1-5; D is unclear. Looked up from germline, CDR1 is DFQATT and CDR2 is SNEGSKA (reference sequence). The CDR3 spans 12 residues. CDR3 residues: CSARRGESPPHF. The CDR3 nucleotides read TGCAGTGCTAGACGCGGGGAGTCCCCCCCGCATTTT.

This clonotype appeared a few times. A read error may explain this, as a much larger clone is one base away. The CDR3 reads CTIRGTSGSTNTGELFF. Written as DNA, the CDR3 is TGTACCATCAGGGGGACTAGCGGGAGTACTAACACCGGGGAGCTGTTTTTT. The V and J genes are TRBV10-3 and TRBJ2-2; 14 bases align to TRBD2. This CDR3 contains 17 residues. Germline values: CDR1 ENHRY, CDR2 SYGVKD.